What follows describes a single TCR beta chain. Its antigen remains unknown. Some clones are missing from TCRdb's copy, which holds only in-frame ones; the method was immunoSEQ multiplex PCR. The sample has 5,000 to 6,000 clones; around 80% are singletons. This record comes from a study of immune evolution from preneoplasia to lung adenocarcinoma. Study observations and caveats: Normal lung had the highest top T cell clone frequencies. Normal lung had highest clonality; later lesions appeared denser, more diverse.

Patients had resection in Japan or China between about 2013 and 2017. Source material: FFPE normal lung tissue adjacent to the tumor. The TCR comes from a person between 45 and 75 years old with lung adenocarcinoma.

The CDR3 loop is CSTNTEYTQYF. In DNA, the CDR3 is TGCAGCACCAATACCGAATATACGCAGTATTTT. The chain carries TRBV29-1 and TRBJ2-3; no clear D. This CDR3 region has 11 residues. V shed 8 bases and J shed 7 bases, with 13 bases lying between them. Germline V gene lookup returns CDR1 SQVTM and CDR2 ANQGSEA.